The 18 T cell receptor beta chains below come from one sample, sequenced in a study of blood T cell repertoires in COVID-19. Using immunoSEQ multiplex PCR, the repertoire was profiled, and TCRdb retains in-frame clones only, with some absent. The table lists hundreds of thousands of clones, around 88% of them singletons. Sample: peripheral blood. The receptors derive from a woman aged 60-70 years with COVID-19, enrolled during active disease.

The CDR3 is CASSLAGTKMNTEAFF. CDR3 nucleotide sequence: TGCGCCAGCAGCTTGGCCGGGACAAAGATGAACACTGAAGCTTTCTTT. This sequence joins TRBV5-1 and TRBJ1-1; the D gene is possibly TRBD1 (6 bases). Germline V gene data show CDR1 as SGHRS and CDR2 as YFSETQ. This CDR3 has 16 residues. Between the trimmed V and J ends, which lost 0 bases and 0 bases, there was a span of 12 bases.

The chain couples TRBV5-1 to TRBJ1-4, with 12 bases lining up with TRBD1. The CDR3 has 17 residues. J gave up 5 bases and V 0 bases, and 5 bases lay outside the gene matches. The germline gives CDR1 SGHRS, CDR2 YFSETQ. For the CDR3, the DNA is TGCGCCAGCAGCTTGGGGGACAGGGGGCTAAGGAATGAAAAACTGTTTTTT. As protein: CASSLGDRGLRNEKLFF. Using reference TRBV5-1 and TRBJ1-4 for the parts outside the CDR3, the full variable domain is KAGVTQTPRYLIKTRGQQVTLSCSPISGHRSVSWYQQTPGQGLQFLFEYFSETQRNKGNFPGRFSGRQFSNSRSEMNVSTLELGDSALYLCASSLGDRGLRNEKLFFGSGTQLSVL.

The CDR3 DNA follows: TGTGCCAGCAGCCCCGGGAGTTCGGGAGATACGCAGTATTTT. This encodes CASSPGSSGDTQYF. V usage is TRBV7-3 and J usage is TRBJ2-3; possible D gene TRBD2, 6 bases. The CDR3 totals 14 residues. The V and J ends lost 5 bases and 5 bases respectively, with 14 bases between them. Germline CDR1 and CDR2: SGHTA and FQGTGA. The full variable domain, with the rest looked up from reference TRBV7-3 and TRBJ2-3, is GAGVSQTPSNKVTEKGKYVELRCDPISGHTALYWYRQSLGQGPEFLIYFQGTGAADDSGLPNDRFFAVRPEGSVSTLKIQRTERGDSAVYLCASSPGSSGDTQYFGPGTRLTVL.

The V call is TRBV2, the J call TRBJ2-2, with unresolved D. V was shortened by 6 bases and J by 0 bases, with 11 bases between the two germline ends. Per germline, CDR1 SNHLY and CDR2 FYNNEI. The CDR3 is made up of 15 amino acids. CDR3 residues: CASSGWSPNTGELFF. CDR3 DNA: TGTGCCAGCAGCGGCTGGAGTCCGAACACCGGGGAGCTGTTTTTT.

This clone came up once. V and J are TRBV7-3 and TRBJ2-3; 7 nucleotides agree with TRBD1. The V and J ends lost 5 bases and 2 bases, in that order; junction bases with no gene match: 10. CDR1 SGHTA and CDR2 FQGTGA come from the germline V gene. The CDR3 is 16 amino acids. This chain's CDR3 is CASSPTRTGATDTQYF. As DNA, the CDR3 is TGTGCCAGCAGCCCCACTAGGACAGGCGCCACAGATACGCAGTATTTT.

The chain combines TRBV9 with TRBJ1-3, with 7 bases identical to TRBD1. The length of the CDR3 is 15 residues. Germline CDR1 SGDLS, CDR2 YYNGEE. With 4 bases clipped from V and 4 bases from J, the junction kept 8 bases outside the gene matches. The CDR3 sequence is CASSRDSFSGNTIYF. The DNA for the CDR3 is TGTGCCAGCAGCAGGGACAGTTTTAGCGGAAACACCATATATTTT.

V usage is TRBV6-2 or TRBV6-3 and J usage is TRBJ1-5, with a weak D call TRBD1 (5 bases). Germline lookup yields CDR1 MNHEY and CDR2 SVGEGT. The V end was cut by 3 bases, the J end by 3 bases, with 15 bases between. The CDR3 length is 16 residues. The CDR3 is CASSYPDTRPNQPQHF. The CDR3 region has the DNA TGTGCCAGCAGTTATCCGGACACGAGGCCCAATCAGCCCCAGCATTTT.

This clone came up once. The chain employs TRBV9 and TRBJ2-3; no definite D call. CDR1 is SGDLS and CDR2 is YYNGEE in the germline V gene. V lost 3 bases, J lost 3 bases, and 14 bases lay in between. The CDR3 is 15 amino acids. The CDR3 DNA reads as TGTGCCAGCAGCGAAACAGATTCGAGTACAGATACGCAGTATTTT. This codes for CASSETDSSTDTQYF.

The CDR3 nucleotides read TGTGCTAGTGGCCTGACAGGGGCCGCTTTAGAAACACCCCTCCACTTT. Amino acids: CASGLTGAALETPLHF. The chain carries TRBV12-5 and TRBJ1-6, with TRBD1 matching over 8 bases. Per germline, CDR1 LGHNT and CDR2 FRNRAP. The CDR3 sequence is 16 residues long. V was pared by 6 bases and J by 11 bases, with 15 bases of the junction left unmatched.

For this clone: At one end the junction does not follow the germline gene, possibly because of a read error. This sequence joins TRBV7-9 and TRBJ1-2; possible D gene TRBD1, 5 bases. Germline-derived CDR1 and CDR2 are SEHNR and FQNEAQ (reference sequence). CDR3 length: 15 amino acids. DNA of the CDR3: TGTGCCAGCAGCTTACTCCGGGGCGGGGAGATCGTATCTGCCTTC. Protein sequence: CASSLLRGGEIVSAF.

The CDR3, as DNA: TGTGCCAGTTTACAGGGGGTGAGCACTGAAGCTTTCTTT. Its translation: CASLQGVSTEAFF. The chain links TRBV6-5 to TRBJ1-1, with 8 nucleotides matching TRBD1. Looked up from germline, CDR1 is MNHEY and CDR2 is SVGAGI. V was pared by 9 bases and J by 4 bases, with 7 bases of the junction left unmatched. The CDR3 sequence is 13 residues long.

V is TRBV2 and J is TRBJ2-1; possibly TRBD2 for D (7 bases). The CDR3 totals 11 residues. Trimming cost V 10 bases and J 11 bases, with 15 bases left between them. Germline-derived CDR1 and CDR2 are SNHLY and FYNNEI. CDR3 residues: CATLGGPKQFF. CDR3 DNA: TGTGCCACCTTGGGGGGGCCGAAGCAGTTCTTC.

This chain connects TRBV19 to TRBJ2-1, with TRBD2 matching 9 bases. Germline values: CDR1 LNHDA, CDR2 SQIVND (reference sequence). This CDR3 has 15 residues. Trimming took 5 bases from V and 2 from J; bases not matched to a gene: 4. CDR3 sequence reads: CASSQAGGTYNEQFF. The CDR3 region has the DNA TGTGCCAGTAGTCAAGCGGGGGGAACCTACAATGAGCAGTTCTTC.

This clone was observed once. J is TRBJ1-1 and V is TRBV29-1; 7 bases align to TRBD1. V was pared by 7 bases and J by 6 bases, with 8 bases of the junction left unmatched. From germline, CDR1 is SQVTM and CDR2 ANQGSEA. CDR3 length equals 12 residues. For the CDR3, the DNA is TGCAGCGGACAGGGTTTGAGACCTGAAGCTTTCTTT. Translated, it gives CSGQGLRPEAFF.

This clone turned up a few times. This chain uses TRBV11-3 with TRBJ1-1; TRBD1 matches 10 bases. This CDR3 comprises 15 residues. V was clipped by 2 bases and J by 4 bases; unmatched bases: 4. The germline V gene has CDR1 SGHNT and CDR2 YENEEA. As DNA, the CDR3 is TGTGCCAGCAGCTTAAGCGGACAGGGGGGCACTGAAGCTTTCTTT. Protein: CASSLSGQGGTEAFF.

The chain recombines TRBV11-3 with TRBJ2-2; 7 nucleotides match TRBD1. The CDR3 is 15 amino acids. Germline CDR1 and CDR2: SGHNT and YENEEA. V lost 3 bases, J lost 1 base, and 2 bases stayed unmatched. CDR3 nucleotide sequence: TGTGCCAGCAGCTTCCGACAGGGGAACACCGGGGAGCTGTTTTTT. This encodes CASSFRQGNTGELFF.

CDR3 residues: CASSERSFSYEQYF. CDR3 nucleotide sequence: TGTGCCAGCAGTGAGAGGAGCTTCTCCTACGAGCAGTACTTC. The rearrangement links TRBV2 to TRBJ2-7; D gene unclear. Germline V gene data show CDR1 as SNHLY and CDR2 as FYNNEI. This CDR3 contains 14 residues. Trimming took 3 bases from V and 0 from J, leaving 9 bases between them.

V gene TRBV4-1 combines with J gene TRBJ2-1; 10 bases fit TRBD2. The CDR3 sequence is 16 residues long. After removal of 0 bases from V and 8 bases from J, the junction contained 7 bases not matched to a gene. Germline loops: CDR1 MGHRA, CDR2 YSYEKL. CDR3 sequence: CASSQDGQRGGHEQFF. The CDR3 DNA reads TGCGCCAGCAGCCAAGATGGCCAGCGGGGGGGCCATGAGCAGTTCTTC.